The next 2 T cell receptor beta chains were all read from a single sample in a study of blood T cell repertoires in COVID-19. Method: immunoSEQ multiplex PCR; TCRdb's copy keeps in-frame clones and lacks some. The sample carries about 70,000 clones, 85% to 90% recorded once. The sequenced sample consisted of peripheral blood. The receptors here all came from a man between 45 and 60 years old with active COVID-19.

Concerning this clone itself: Other DNA sequences in this specimen translate into the identical CDR3. The V and J genes are TRBV4-3 and TRBJ2-5, with 9 bases matching TRBD2. This CDR3 spans 16 amino acids. CDR1 and CDR2 (germline): LGHNA, YSLEER. Trimming took 0 bases from V and 2 from J; bases not matched to a gene: 4. The CDR3 DNA reads as TGCGCCAGCAGCCAAGATTGGCTAGCGGGACAAGAGACCCAGTACTTC. It encodes CASSQDWLAGQETQYF.

The rearrangement uses TRBV6-5 and TRBJ1-2; tentatively, D is TRBD1 (6 bases). Germline-derived CDR1 and CDR2 are MNHEY and SVGAGI. The CDR3 sequence is 13 residues long. V was shortened by 4 bases and J by 7 bases, with 13 bases between the two germline ends. For the CDR3, the DNA is TGTGCCAGCAGTTGGGACAACGGGGTTGGCTACACCTTC. Its protein product is CASSWDNGVGYTF.